Each of the 6 T cell receptor beta chains below was sequenced from the same sample in a study of blood T cell repertoires in COVID-19. Assay: immunoSEQ multiplex PCR; the TCRdb copy retains only in-frame clones and omits some. The table includes approximately 200,000 clones, around 86% detected once. Sequences were obtained from peripheral blood. The receptors were gathered from a human donor in a cohort sampled during active COVID-19.

CDR3 amino acids: CASSRTGLNTEAFF. In DNA, the CDR3 is TGTGCCAGCAGCCGCACAGGGTTGAACACTGAAGCTTTCTTT. The V and J genes are TRBV27 and TRBJ1-1; possible D gene TRBD1, 6 bases. The CDR3 extends over 14 amino acids. Trimming removed 6 bases at V and 0 bases at J, with 11 bases between. Germline values: CDR1 MNHEY, CDR2 SMNVEV (reference sequence).

The chain employs TRBV7-9 and TRBJ1-1, with D uncertain. Trimming removed 6 bases from V and 3 bases from J, with 8 bases in between. The CDR3 extends over 12 amino acids. Germline values: CDR1 SEHNR, CDR2 FQNEAQ (reference sequence). The CDR3 sequence: CASRLGHTEAFF. CDR3 coding DNA: TGTGCCAGCAGATTGGGCCACACTGAAGCTTTCTTT.

This clone was counted a single time. The chain employs TRBV19 and TRBJ1-5, with no clear D. Germline-derived CDR1 and CDR2 are LNHDA and SQIVND (reference sequence). The CDR3 spans 16 residues. Trimming cost V 7 bases and J 0 bases, with 16 bases left between them. The CDR3 is CASTQTPGYSNQPQHF. The CDR3 DNA reads as TGTGCCAGTACCCAAACCCCCGGTTATAGCAATCAGCCCCAGCATTTT.

The V call is TRBV4-2, the J call TRBJ2-2, with 8 bases that match TRBD2. Trimming cost V 0 bases and J 5 bases; bases outside gene matches: 8. CDR3 length equals 17 residues. CDR1 is LGHNA, CDR2 YNFKEQ, per germline. The CDR3 reads CASSQDPAGVGTGELFF. The CDR3 DNA sequence: TGTGCCAGCAGCCAAGATCCAGCGGGAGTGGGGACCGGGGAGCTGTTTTTT.

The V gene is TRBV2, the J gene TRBJ1-1; D call uncertain. V lost 1 base to trimming and J lost 12 bases, with 15 bases between them. CDR1 SNHLY and CDR2 FYNNEI come from the germline V gene. CDR3 length: 13 amino acids. The CDR3 nucleotides read TGTGCCAGCAGTGAAGTTCCAGGCCGAATATCTTTCTTT. This encodes CASSEVPGRISFF.

The CDR3 region is CASSRRGALTDTQYF. For the CDR3, the DNA is TGTGCCAGCAGCCGACGCGGGGCCCTCACAGATACGCAGTATTTT. The chain recombines TRBV14 with TRBJ2-3, with a tentative D call TRBD2 (6 bases). Trimming removed 4 bases at V and 2 bases at J, with 13 bases between. The CDR3 totals 15 residues. In germline, CDR1 is SGHDN, CDR2 FVKESK. Variable domain in full (rest from reference TRBV14 and TRBJ2-3): EAGVTQFPSHSVIEKGQTVTLRCDPISGHDNLYWYRRVMGKEIKFLLHFVKESKQDESGMPNNRFLAERTGGTYSTLKVQPAELEDSGVYFCASSRRGALTDTQYFGPGTRLTVL.